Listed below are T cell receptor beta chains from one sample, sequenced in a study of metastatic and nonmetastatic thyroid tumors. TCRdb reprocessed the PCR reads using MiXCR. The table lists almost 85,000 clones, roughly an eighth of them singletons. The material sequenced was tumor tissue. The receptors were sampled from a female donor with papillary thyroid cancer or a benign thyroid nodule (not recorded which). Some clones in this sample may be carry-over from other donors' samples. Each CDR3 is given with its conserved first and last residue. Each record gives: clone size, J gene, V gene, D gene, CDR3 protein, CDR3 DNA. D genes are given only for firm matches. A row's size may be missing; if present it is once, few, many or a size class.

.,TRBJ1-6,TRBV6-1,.,CASILGAKNSPLHF,TGTGCCAGCATCCTGGGGGCAAAGAATTCACCCCTCCACTTT
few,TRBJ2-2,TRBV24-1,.,CAAQLQGNGGLFF,TGTGCCGCTCAACTTCAGGGAAACGGGGGGCTGTTTTTT
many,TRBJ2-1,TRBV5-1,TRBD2,CASRAVAGGYNEQFF,TGCGCCAGCAGGGCCGTAGCGGGAGGTTACAATGAGCAGTTCTTC
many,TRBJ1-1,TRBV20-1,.,CSARDLRGPGQGWNTEAFF,TGCAGTGCTAGAGATCTCCGTGGCCCCGGTCAGGGGTGGAACACTGAAGCTTTCTTT
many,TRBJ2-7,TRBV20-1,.,CSARDLASSYEQYF,TGCAGTGCTAGAGATCTCGCTAGCAGCTACGAGCAGTACTTC
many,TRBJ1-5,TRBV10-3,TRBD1,CAIKDRDQPQHF,TGTGCCATCAAAGACAGGGACCAGCCCCAGCATTTT
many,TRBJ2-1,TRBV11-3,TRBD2,CASSLPSGRVYEQFF,TGTGCCAGCAGCTTACCTAGCGGGAGGGTCTATGAGCAGTTCTTC
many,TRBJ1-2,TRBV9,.,CASSVAARDYGYTF,TGTGCCAGCAGCGTAGCCGCCAGGGACTATGGCTACACCTTC
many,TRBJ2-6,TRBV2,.,CASSGVGGYPSGANVLTF,TGTGCCAGCAGTGGAGTAGGCGGGTACCCCTCTGGGGCCAACGTCCTGACTTTC
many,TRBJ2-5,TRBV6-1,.,CASSEALGVETQYF,TGTGCCAGCAGTGAAGCGTTGGGGGTGGAGACCCAGTACTTC
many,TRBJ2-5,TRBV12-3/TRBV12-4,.,CASSRAGQETQYF,TGTGCCAGCAGTCGGGCAGGCCAAGAGACCCAGTACTTC
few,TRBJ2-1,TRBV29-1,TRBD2,CSVAPRSGSDEQFF,TGCAGCGTTGCCCCGAGAAGCGGGAGCGATGAGCAGTTCTTC
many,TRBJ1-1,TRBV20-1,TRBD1,CSARGITGQSYTEAFF,TGCAGTGCTAGAGGAATCACGGGACAGTCATACACTGAAGCTTTCTTT
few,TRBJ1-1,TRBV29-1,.,CSVEDSGFNTEAFF,TGTAGCGTTGAAGATTCAGGTTTTAACACTGAAGCTTTCTTT
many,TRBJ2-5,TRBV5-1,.,CASSPFQTGNQETQYF,TGCGCCAGCAGCCCGTTTCAGACGGGAAACCAAGAGACCCAGTACTTC